Listed below are T cell receptor beta chains from one sample, sequenced in a study of T cell responses to AZD1222 COVID-19 vaccine. The data were produced by immunoSEQ multiplex PCR, yet TCRdb's version contains in-frame clones alone and is incomplete. The profile shows approximately 140,000 clones, approximately 92% of them singletons. Sequencing was performed on peripheral blood, taken 28 days after the second AZD1222 dose. These receptors originate from an adult who received the AZD1222 COVID-19 vaccine. Both conserved end residues are part of each CDR3. D genes are given only for firm matches. Clone size is stated in some rows and not others, as once, few, many or a class when expanded.

TRBJ2-7	NA	NA	TRBV13	TGTGCCAGCAGCCGAGGGGGCTCCTACGAGCAGTACTTC	CASSRGGSYEQYF
TRBJ1-2	NA	NA	TRBV28	TGTGCCAGCGATGGGCGGTTCTATGGCTACACCTTC	CASDGRFYGYTF
TRBJ1-3	NA	NA	TRBV27	TGTGCCAGCAGTTTATCGCCAGTCTCTGGAAACACCATATATTTT	CASSLSPVSGNTIYF
TRBJ2-7	NA	NA	TRBV7-6	TGTGCCAGCAGCTTAGAAAGCCCCTACGAGCAGTACTTC	CASSLESPYEQYF
TRBJ1-2	TRBD1	few	TRBV2	TGTGCGCTTCAGGGGGTCTATGGCTACACCTTC	CALQGVYGYTF
TRBJ2-3	NA	NA	TRBV20-1	TGCAGTGTCATCCACACAGATACGCAGTATTTT	CSVIHTDTQYF
TRBJ1-5	NA	once	TRBV7-2	TGTGCCAGCAGCGTAGCCGCTCAGCCCCAGCATTTT	CASSVAAQPQHF
TRBJ2-2	TRBD2	NA	TRBV11-3	TGTGCCAGCAGCTTAGGGGGCGGGAGGACCACCTTCGAAACCGGGGAGCTGTTTTTT	CASSLGGGRTTFETGELFF
TRBJ2-1	TRBD2	NA	TRBV13	TGTGCCAGCAGCACCGTCGAGCTCGGGAGGGAGACCTACAATGAGCAGTTCTTC	CASSTVELGRETYNEQFF
TRBJ2-7	NA	NA	TRBV21-1	TGTGCCAGCAGCAAATTCTTGCGACAGGGGCCGGGCGAGCAGTACTTC	CASSKFLRQGPGEQYF
TRBJ2-7	TRBD1	NA	TRBV6-5	TGTGCCAGCAACCCGGGCAGGGGGCTGTACGAGCAGTACTTC	CASNPGRGLYEQYF
TRBJ1-1	NA	NA	TRBV19	TGTGCCAGTAGTATATTTTCCGGGGAAGCTTTCTTT	CASSIFSGEAFF
TRBJ1-6	NA	NA	TRBV4-1	TGCGCCAGCAGCCCAAAACCCTCGGGACTGGATAATTCACCCCTCCACTTT	CASSPKPSGLDNSPLHF
TRBJ2-7	TRBD1	NA	TRBV18	TGTGCCAGCTCACCACTTCCAGGGGGAGACGAGCAGTACTTC	CASSPLPGGDEQYF
TRBJ2-5	NA	NA	TRBV19	TGTGCCAGTAGTTACCTAACGGGGCGCCAAGAGACCCAGTACTTC	CASSYLTGRQETQYF
TRBJ2-5	TRBD1	NA	TRBV10-3	TGTGCCATCAGCCCGGGACAGGGCCCCCAAGAGACCCAGTACTTC	CAISPGQGPQETQYF
TRBJ2-5	NA	NA	TRBV29-1	TGCAGCGTTGACCGGGGCGTTGGTGGAGAGACCCAGTACTTC	CSVDRGVGGETQYF
TRBJ1-2	NA	once	TRBV7-2	TGTGCCAGCAGCTTAGAGGGGGGCTACACCTTC	CASSLEGGYTF
TRBJ2-7	TRBD2	once	TRBV11-2	TGTGCCAGCAGCTTAGATGCGGGGGGAGGGACGAGGCGGTACTTC	CASSLDAGGGTRRYF
TRBJ2-7	NA	NA	TRBV10-2	TGCGCCAGCGGACCTTCAGAACATGGCTCCTACGAGCAGTACTTC	CASGPSEHGSYEQYF
TRBJ2-3	TRBD2	NA	TRBV28	TGTGCCAGCAGTTTAGGCGCTAGCGGGAGATCAGATACGCAGTATTTT	CASSLGASGRSDTQYF
TRBJ2-7	TRBD2	NA	TRBV7-9	TGTGCCAGCAGCCTAGCGGGAGTTGGCTACGAGCAGTACTTC	CASSLAGVGYEQYF
TRBJ1-2	NA	NA	TRBV3-1/TRBV3-2	TGTGCCAGCAGCCCGGAACAGGAGAACTATGGCTACACCTTC	CASSPEQENYGYTF
TRBJ2-3	TRBD2	NA	TRBV7-3	TGTGCCAGCAGCCCGAACAACGTGGGGACTAGCGGCACAGATACGCAGTATTTT	CASSPNNVGTSGTDTQYF
TRBJ2-1	TRBD2	few	TRBV4-3	TGCGCCAGCAGCCAAGATCTTGGTAGTCTAGCGGGACGCAATGAGCAGTTCTTC	CASSQDLGSLAGRNEQFF
TRBJ2-3	NA	once	TRBV30	TGTGCCTGGAGCACTCCCCCAGATACGCAGTATTTT	CAWSTPPDTQYF
TRBJ2-1	TRBD2	few	TRBV7-9	TGTGCCAGCAGCTTATTACGTAGCGGGAGTTTCTTC	CASSLLRSGSFF
TRBJ1-2	NA	NA	TRBV4-1	TGCGCCAGCAGCCAAGGCCCCCAAGGAGGGAACGACTATGGCTACACCTTC	CASSQGPQGGNDYGYTF
TRBJ1-3	NA	NA	TRBV10-1	TGCGCCAGCAGTGAGTCGGGGACGTCTGGAAACACCATATATTTT	CASSESGTSGNTIYF
TRBJ2-7	TRBD2	NA	TRBV10-3	TGTGCCATCAGGACTAGCGGGAGTCTCTACGAGCAGTACTTC	CAIRTSGSLYEQYF
TRBJ1-1	TRBD1	NA	TRBV18	TGTGCCAGCTCTCGGGACAGGGTTGATTCAGCTTTCTTT	CASSRDRVDSAFF
TRBJ1-2	NA	few	TRBV4-3	TGCGCCAGCAGCCAAGTTCTGGGCTATGGCTACACCTTC	CASSQVLGYGYTF
TRBJ1-3	NA	NA	TRBV15	TGTGCCACCAGCAGAGCAGCAGGGCCAGGAAACACCATATATTTT	CATSRAAGPGNTIYF
TRBJ1-2	TRBD1	NA	TRBV19	TGTGCCAGTAGTATAATGCCGGGACAGGGCTATGGCTACACCTTC	CASSIMPGQGYGYTF
TRBJ2-1	NA	NA	TRBV5-4	TGTGCCAGCAGCTCACGGCAGAATGAGCAGTTCTTC	CASSSRQNEQFF